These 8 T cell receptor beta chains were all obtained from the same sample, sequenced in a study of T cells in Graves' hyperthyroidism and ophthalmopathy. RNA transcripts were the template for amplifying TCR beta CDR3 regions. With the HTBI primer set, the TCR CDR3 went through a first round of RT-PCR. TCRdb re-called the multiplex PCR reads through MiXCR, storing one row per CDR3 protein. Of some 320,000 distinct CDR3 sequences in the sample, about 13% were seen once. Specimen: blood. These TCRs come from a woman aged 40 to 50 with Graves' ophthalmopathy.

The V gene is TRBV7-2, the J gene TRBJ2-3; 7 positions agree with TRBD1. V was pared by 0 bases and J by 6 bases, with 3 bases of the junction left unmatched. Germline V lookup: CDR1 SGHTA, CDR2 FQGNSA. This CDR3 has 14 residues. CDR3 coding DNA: TGTGCCAGCAGCTTAGCGAAGGGGGCGGATACGCAGTATTTT. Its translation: CASSLAKGADTQYF. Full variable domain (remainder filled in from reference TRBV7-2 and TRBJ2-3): GAGVSQSPSNKVTEKGKDVELRCDPISGHTALYWYRQSLGQGLEFLIYFQGNSAPDKSGLPSDRFSAERTGGSVSTLTIQRTQQEDSAVYLCASSLAKGADTQYFGPGTRLTVL.

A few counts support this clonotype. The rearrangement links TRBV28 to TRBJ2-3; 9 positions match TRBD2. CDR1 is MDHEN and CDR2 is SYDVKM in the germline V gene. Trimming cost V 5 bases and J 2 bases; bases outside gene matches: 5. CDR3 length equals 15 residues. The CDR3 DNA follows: TGTGCCAGCAGTCCGCCTAGCGGGATCACAGATACGCAGTATTTT. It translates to CASSPPSGITDTQYF.

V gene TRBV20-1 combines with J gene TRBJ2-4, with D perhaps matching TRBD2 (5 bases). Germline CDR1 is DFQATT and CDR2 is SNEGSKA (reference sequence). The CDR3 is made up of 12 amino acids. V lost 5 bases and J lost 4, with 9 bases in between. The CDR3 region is CSAAPGKNIQYF. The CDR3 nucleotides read TGCAGTGCTGCCCCGGGGAAAAACATTCAGTACTTC.

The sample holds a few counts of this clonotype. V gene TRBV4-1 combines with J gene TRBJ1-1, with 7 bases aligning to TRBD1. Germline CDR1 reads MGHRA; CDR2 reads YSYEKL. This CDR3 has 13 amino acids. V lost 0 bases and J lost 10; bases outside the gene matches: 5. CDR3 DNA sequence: TGCGCCAGCAGCCAAGATAGACAGGGAGGAGCTTTCTTT. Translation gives CASSQDRQGGAFF.

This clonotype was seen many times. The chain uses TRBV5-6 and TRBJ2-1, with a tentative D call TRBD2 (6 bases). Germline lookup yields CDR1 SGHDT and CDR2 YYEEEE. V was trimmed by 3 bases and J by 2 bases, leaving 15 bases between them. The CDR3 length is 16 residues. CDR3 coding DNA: TGTGCCAGCAGCTCGTTGACTAGTGAAACCTACAATGAGCAGTTCTTC. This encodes CASSSLTSETYNEQFF.

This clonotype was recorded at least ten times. This CDR3 reads CASSERLDEVENEQFF. The CDR3 DNA is TGTGCCAGCAGTGAGCGGCTAGACGAGGTGGAGAATGAGCAGTTCTTC. V gene TRBV2 combines with J gene TRBJ2-1; D call uncertain. The V end lost 3 bases, the J end lost 7 bases, and 19 bases lay between the germline ends. The CDR3 runs 16 residues. Germline V gives CDR1 SNHLY, CDR2 FYNNEI.

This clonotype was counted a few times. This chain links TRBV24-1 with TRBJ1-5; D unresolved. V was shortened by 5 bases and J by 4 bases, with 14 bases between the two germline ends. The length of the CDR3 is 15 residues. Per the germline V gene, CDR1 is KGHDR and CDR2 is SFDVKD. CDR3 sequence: CATSAPGTVNQPQHF. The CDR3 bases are TGTGCCACCAGTGCCCCCGGCACGGTTAATCAGCCCCAGCATTTT.

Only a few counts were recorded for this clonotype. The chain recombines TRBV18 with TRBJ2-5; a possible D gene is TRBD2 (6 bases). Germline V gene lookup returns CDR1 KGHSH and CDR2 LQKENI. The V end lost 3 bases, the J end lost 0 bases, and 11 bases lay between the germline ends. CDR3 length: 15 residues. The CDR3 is CASSPSGGYQETQYF. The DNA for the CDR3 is TGTGCCAGCTCACCTAGCGGAGGGTACCAAGAGACCCAGTACTTC.